The clone carrying this TCR beta chain was recorded a few times. The target antigen is unknown. Libraries were prepared by immunoSEQ multiplex PCR; TCRdb keeps only in-frame clonotypes and omits some of them. This sample has around 48,000 clones, with about 72% found just once. This sample is drawn from a study of T cells in localized non-small cell lung cancer. Overall study results and limits: T cell clonality was highest in uninvolved adjacent lung, above tumor. Higher blood T cell density went with longer overall survival. There were a median around 60 of the top 100 tumor clones appearing in adjacent lung. Because only a single region of the tumor was sequenced, heterogeneity remains possible.

V was pared by 5 bases and J by 4 bases, with 3 bases of the junction left unmatched. The CDR3 sequence is 14 residues long. CDR1 and CDR2 (germline): MNHEY, SVGAGI. The TCR originated in a man aged 40 to 75 with stage I squamous cell lung carcinoma. The specimen comprised peripheral blood, sampled before any cancer treatment. The chain has TRBV6-5 and TRBJ1-5; 9 bases align to TRBD1. The CDR3 region has the DNA TGTGCCAGCAGTGCCGGGACAGGGAATCAGCCCCAGCATTTT. The encoded protein is CASSAGTGNQPQHF.